These 26 T cell receptor beta chains share one sample of origin, sequenced in a study of control samples from healthy donors and cancer patients. The repertoire was sequenced with immunoSEQ multiplex PCR; TCRdb's copy has only in-frame clones and lacks some. This sample has fewer than 95,000 clones; around 86% occur once, and the top ten carry 1.3%. The material sequenced was blood. The receptors here all came from a woman aged 45-60 years in good health.

V and J are TRBV19 and TRBJ1-2; 9 bases map to TRBD1. Looked up from germline, CDR1 is LNHDA and CDR2 is SQIVND (reference sequence). This CDR3 has 13 amino acids. V was pared by 3 bases and J by 6 bases, with 2 bases of the junction left unmatched. CDR3 sequence (DNA): TGTGCCAGTAGTATGAGACAGGGGGATGGCTACACCTTC. This encodes CASSMRQGDGYTF.

The chain joins TRBV20-1 to TRBJ2-7; D possibly corresponds to TRBD2 (5 bases). CDR1 and CDR2 from the germline V gene are DFQATT and SNEGSKA (reference sequence). Trimming cost V 3 bases and J 0 bases, with 12 bases left between them. The CDR3 is made up of 14 amino acids. The CDR3 DNA is TGCAGTGCTAGTGTAGGTGGAGGCTCCTACGAGCAGTACTTC. Amino acids: CSASVGGGSYEQYF.

For the CDR3, the DNA is TGTGCCACAGCCCGCGGCGGGGAGAGCACAGATACGCAGTATTTT. This codes for CATARGGESTDTQYF. The chain is built from TRBV15 and TRBJ2-3; D is possibly TRBD2 (6 bases). This CDR3 is 15 amino acids long. Germline V gene lookup returns CDR1 LNHNV and CDR2 YYDKDF (reference sequence). With 9 bases removed from V and 0 bases from J, the gap between germline ends came to 16 bases.

The chain has TRBV14 and TRBJ1-1, with D unclear. The CDR3 sequence is 13 residues long. Deletions cut 4 bases from V and 3 bases from J, with 9 bases between. CDR1 is SGHDN, CDR2 FVKESK, per germline. The CDR3 reads CASSRTGYTEAFF. The DNA for the CDR3 is TGTGCCAGCAGCCGAACGGGTTACACTGAAGCTTTCTTT.

The rearrangement links TRBV5-1 to TRBJ2-7, with D perhaps matching TRBD1 or TRBD2 (7 bases each). Germline CDR1 and CDR2: SGHRS and YFSETQ. The CDR3 covers 16 residues. V gave up 0 bases and J gave up 5 bases, with 18 bases separating them. CDR3 loop: CASSLAGGRGTNEQYF. The CDR3 DNA reads TGCGCCAGCAGCTTGGCCGGAGGCAGGGGGACTAACGAGCAGTACTTC.

This chain connects TRBV6-2 or TRBV6-3 to TRBJ2-2; 9 bases are shared with TRBD2. V gave up 5 bases and J gave up 6 bases; unmatched junction bases: 13. CDR3 length equals 17 residues. The germline V gene encodes CDR1 MNHEY and CDR2 SVGEGT. As DNA, the CDR3 is TGTGCCAGCAGTACCCTGGGAGGTAGCGGGAGTGCCGGGGAGCTGTTTTTT. Translated: CASSTLGGSGSAGELFF.

The gene calls are TRBV7-6 and TRBJ2-3; D not certain. Germline CDR1 and CDR2: SGHVS and FNYEAQ. The CDR3 runs 13 residues. Between the trimmed V and J ends, which lost 5 bases and 6 bases, there was a span of 12 bases. The CDR3 spells CASSRVRSDTQYF. The CDR3 coding sequence is TGTGCCAGCAGCCGCGTGCGGTCGGATACGCAGTATTTT.

This clone was seen a few times. CDR3 nucleotides: TGTGCCAGCAGTCTCCTGGGGGGACCCCTCCACTTT. It codes for CASSLLGGPLHF. V usage is TRBV12-3 or TRBV12-4 and J usage is TRBJ1-6, with D possibly TRBD1 on 5 matching bases. The CDR3 covers 12 residues. V lost 5 bases and J lost 12, with 11 bases in between.

This clone was observed a handful of times. The rearrangement uses TRBV6-4 and TRBJ2-2; tentative D call: TRBD2 (5 bases). The CDR3 runs 13 residues. Germline V CDR1 and CDR2: MRHNA, SNTAGT. V was cut by 2 bases and J by 4 bases, with 5 bases left in between. CDR3 sequence (DNA): TGTGCCAGCAGTGACACTAGCACCGGGGAGCTGTTTTTT. The encoded protein is CASSDTSTGELFF.

This clone was found a few times. The gene calls are TRBV7-2 and TRBJ2-3; TRBD1 agrees at 7 bases. V gave up 4 bases and J gave up 6 bases; unmatched junction bases: 7. This CDR3 comprises 14 residues. Germline values: CDR1 SGHTA, CDR2 FQGNSA. In DNA, the CDR3 is TGTGCCAGCAGCTCCCGACAGGGTGGCGATACGCAGTATTTT. Protein sequence: CASSSRQGGDTQYF.

The chain joins TRBV10-3 to TRBJ1-6, with D possibly matching TRBD1 (5 bases). The CDR3 has 15 amino acids. The V gene's germline CDR1 is ENHRY and CDR2 SYGVKD. The germline V and J ends were trimmed by 4 bases and 10 bases, with 17 bases remaining between them. The CDR3 sequence is CAISGGVLLGSPLHF. The CDR3 region has the DNA TGTGCCATCAGTGGGGGGGTTTTGTTGGGATCACCCCTCCACTTT.

J is TRBJ1-2 and V is TRBV5-1; D unclear. Trimming left V 0 bases short and J 2 bases short, with 11 bases between. Germline V gene sequence: CDR1 SGHRS, CDR2 YFSETQ. This CDR3 comprises 15 residues. DNA of the CDR3: TGCGCCAGCAGCTTGGTCTCGGGGTTGAACTATGGCTACACCTTC. This sequence encodes CASSLVSGLNYGYTF.

V usage is TRBV4-2 and J usage is TRBJ2-7; TRBD1 matches at 7 bases. The CDR3 is 15 residues long. CDR1 is LGHNA, CDR2 YNFKEQ, per germline. V was clipped by 2 bases and J by 6 bases; unmatched bases: 10. CDR3 DNA: TGTGCCAGCAGCCAACAGACAGGGACCCAAGGCGAGCAGTACTTC. This codes for CASSQQTGTQGEQYF.

This clone has a handful of counts. The chain links TRBV6-4 to TRBJ2-1; 9 bases are a match to TRBD1. The CDR3 is 15 residues long. Germline V gene sequence: CDR1 MRHNA, CDR2 SNTAGT. The ends lost 2 bases at V and 6 bases at J; junction bases unmatched: 5. CDR3 loop: CASSDPGQGSNEQFF. The CDR3, as DNA: TGTGCCAGCAGTGACCCGGGACAGGGTTCCAATGAGCAGTTCTTC.

This sequence joins TRBV5-6 and TRBJ2-7; TRBD1 or TRBD2 may be the D gene (5 bases each). V was shortened by 10 bases and J by 7 bases, with 18 bases between the two germline ends. The V gene's germline CDR1 is SGHDT and CDR2 YYEEEE. This CDR3 contains 12 residues. The CDR3 bases are TGTGCCTCGGGGCAGGGTTTGGGAGAGCAGTACTTC. It encodes CASGQGLGEQYF.

This clone was seen a few times. The rearrangement uses TRBV4-1 and TRBJ2-2; 7 positions agree with TRBD2. The germline gives CDR1 MGHRA, CDR2 YSYEKL. CDR3 length: 17 amino acids. The V segment lost 5 bases and the J segment 0 bases; nucleotides outside the gene matches: 9. In nucleotides, the CDR3 is TGCGCCAGCAGCTGGGTCCCCGCGGGGGCGAACACCGGGGAGCTGTTTTTT. This sequence encodes CASSWVPAGANTGELFF.

The chain employs TRBV14 and TRBJ2-5; TRBD1 matches at 11 bases. The CDR3 spans 13 residues. The junction had 0 bases not matched to a gene; V was cut back by 4 bases and J by 5 bases. Germline-derived CDR1 and CDR2 are SGHDN and FVKESK. The DNA of the CDR3 is TGTGCCAGCAGCCGGGACAGGGGGGAGACCCAGTACTTC. It encodes CASSRDRGETQYF.

The V and J genes are TRBV5-1 and TRBJ2-1; perhaps TRBD2 as D (6 bases). The CDR3 has 15 amino acids. Trimming took 4 bases from V and 1 from J, leaving 12 bases between them. Germline CDR1 SGHRS, CDR2 YFSETQ. The CDR3 DNA sequence: TGCGCCAGCAGCCCCGACGGGAGTTCCTACAATGAGCAGTTCTTC. As protein: CASSPDGSSYNEQFF.

The rearrangement uses TRBV7-2 and TRBJ1-1; D not resolved. Trimming pared 2 bases from V and 1 base from J, leaving 5 bases between. Germline-derived CDR1 and CDR2 are SGHTA and FQGNSA. CDR3 size: 13 residues. The CDR3 loop reads CASSLQRNTEAFF. The CDR3, as DNA: TGTGCCAGCAGCTTACAGAGGAACACTGAAGCTTTCTTT. Full variable domain (remainder filled in from reference TRBV7-2 and TRBJ1-1): GAGVSQSPSNKVTEKGKDVELRCDPISGHTALYWYRQSLGQGLEFLIYFQGNSAPDKSGLPSDRFSAERTGGSVSTLTIQRTQQEDSAVYLCASSLQRNTEAFFGQGTRLTVV.

The genes are TRBV10-3 and TRBJ1-4; tentatively, D is TRBD1 (6 bases). Trimming took 4 bases from V and 5 from J, leaving 8 bases between them. Per germline, CDR1 ENHRY and CDR2 SYGVKD. This CDR3 is 13 amino acids long. CDR3 in DNA: TGTGCCATCAGTGGAGGGGGAAATGAAAAACTGTTTTTT. Translating gives CAISGGGNEKLFF.

The CDR3 region is CAISEMLDTQYF. The CDR3 DNA sequence: TGTGCCATCAGTGAGATGTTGGATACGCAGTATTTT. The rearrangement uses TRBV10-3 and TRBJ2-3; no definite D call. Trimming cost V 2 bases and J 6 bases, with 6 bases left between them. Per the germline V gene, CDR1 is ENHRY and CDR2 is SYGVKD. The CDR3 extends over 12 amino acids.

The chain has TRBV9 and TRBJ2-5; 9 positions agree with TRBD2. There are 15 residues in the CDR3. V lost 0 bases, J lost 4 bases, and 4 bases stayed unmatched. Per the germline V gene, CDR1 is SGDLS and CDR2 is YYNGEE. The CDR3 DNA reads as TGTGCCAGCAGCGTAGGGAGGCGGGAGGGAGAGACCCAGTACTTC. It yields the protein CASSVGRREGETQYF.

This clone appeared once. The J gene is TRBJ1-2, the V gene TRBV6-5; D perhaps matches TRBD1 (5 bases). CDR3 size: 13 residues. Germline V gene data show CDR1 as MNHEY and CDR2 as SVGAGI. Trimming left V 8 bases short and J 2 bases short, with 12 bases between. The CDR3 reads CASGAGRNYGYTF. DNA of the CDR3: TGTGCCAGCGGGGCAGGGAGGAACTATGGCTACACCTTC.

V gene TRBV7-3 combines with J gene TRBJ2-1; perhaps TRBD2 as D (7 bases). Trimming removed 0 bases from V and 7 bases from J, with 10 bases in between. This CDR3 is built from 14 residues. Germline V gene lookup returns CDR1 SGHTA and CDR2 FQGTGA. CDR3: CASSLTQGGNEQFF. The CDR3 DNA reads TGTGCCAGCAGCTTAACACAGGGAGGGAATGAGCAGTTCTTC.

The rearrangement links TRBV5-6 to TRBJ1-3; unclear D gene. The germline CDR1 and CDR2 sequences are SGHDT and YYEEEE. The V gene lost 1 base and the J gene lost 2 bases, with 13 bases spanning the gap. This CDR3 region has 16 residues. CDR3 in amino acids: CASSLFSGLPGNTIYF. CDR3 in DNA: TGTGCCAGCAGCTTGTTTTCTGGACTCCCTGGAAACACCATATATTTT. The full variable domain, rest sourced from reference TRBV5-6 and TRBJ1-3, is DAGVTQSPTHLIKTRGQQVTLRCSPKSGHDTVSWYQQALGQGPQFIFQYYEEEERQRGNFPDRFSGHQFPNYSSELNVNALLLGDSALYLCASSLFSGLPGNTIYFGEGSWLTVV.

The chain links TRBV7-9 to TRBJ2-1; D might be TRBD2 (5 bases). Per germline, CDR1 SEHNR and CDR2 FQNEAQ (reference sequence). With 0 bases removed from V and 0 bases from J, the gap between germline ends came to 9 bases. CDR3 length: 16 amino acids. The DNA of the CDR3 is TGTGCCAGCAGCTTAGCGATGGGGAGCTCCTACAATGAGCAGTTCTTC. This codes for CASSLAMGSSYNEQFF.